This TCR beta chain was captured by sequencing in a study of blood T cell repertoires in COVID-19 (dated by TCRdb to 2020 to 2021). Study-level background: The collaborator samples originated in the United States, Italy and Spain and spanned the acute and convalescent phases of COVID-19. Nearly every sample came with metadata listing a de-identified subject ID, COVID-19 status, age in years and sex. Subjects who had been exposed to COVID-19, were actively infected with it, or had recovered from it provided the deeply sampled blood TCRbeta repertoires that made up the dataset. Samples were obtained from the ongoing ImmuneRACE study (first 160 participants) and from some 1,200 subjects provided by 6 global collaborators. The prospective study material was composed of cDNA or gDNA derived from T cells, B-cell-depleted T cells, or PBMCs. Where available, HLA class I and class II types were obtained from metadata supplied by the sample provider rather than from assay-based typing. The repertoires were made available in a free public database intended to serve as a resource for research on the immune response to SARS-CoV-2. Overall results and qualifications from the work: How much clinical and demographic metadata was included differed by source and by participant, and the metadata was provided uncurated.

For this clone: The antigen it binds to is not known. The input lacks base qualities; no much larger clone sits a single base away.

At one collaborating source in Seattle, patients were enrolled during active infection and were followed longitudinally through the course of disease. Collaborating institutions collected whole blood in K2EDTA tubes following their own protocols. For TCRbeta analysis, collaborators shipped samples in one of three forms: frozen whole blood, isolated PBMCs, or DNA extracted from either of those sample types. TCRbeta CDR3 regions were amplified from genomic DNA using the immunoSEQ Assay, a bias-controlled multiplex PCR. Per the authors' processing: Nucleated cell counts per sample were estimated from amplification of reference gene primers within the assay. To quantify the absolute abundance of each unique TCRbeta CDR3 rearrangement, sequence reads were collapsed and filtered. For each sample, productive Simpson clonality was calculated as the square root of Simpson's diversity index across productive rearrangements. TCRdb holds this immuneACCESS table with in-frame rearrangements only. Some clones are missing; in checked studies, unresolved V genes explain under half, and the rest has no known cause. That table is the source of V, J and clone size, and D and trimming were worked out from the DNA. In all, the sample holds 65,000 to 90,000 clones, and 75% to 80% of those were seen once. Clones ranked in the top ten supply under 2.5% of the sample.

Germline trimming amounts to 0 bases on V and 6 bases on J, with 12 as the count of junction bases outside the gene matches. Per the germline V gene, SGHRS is the CDR1 and YFSETQ is the CDR2. Inclusive of the bounding cysteine and phenylalanine, the CDR3 is 17 residues long. The only DNA kept is the CDR3, 51 bases in frame from the first base. The sequence is built from TRBV5-1 and TRBJ1-1, with TRBD1 matching 9 junction bases. The source is a man aged 65 to 85 with COVID-19, enrolled during active disease. Sequences were obtained from peripheral blood. The base sequence is TGCGCCAGCAGCTTGGTGGGACAGGGAAGAGGGGCAGCTGAAGCTTTCTTT. This gives the protein CASSLVGQGRGAAEAFF.